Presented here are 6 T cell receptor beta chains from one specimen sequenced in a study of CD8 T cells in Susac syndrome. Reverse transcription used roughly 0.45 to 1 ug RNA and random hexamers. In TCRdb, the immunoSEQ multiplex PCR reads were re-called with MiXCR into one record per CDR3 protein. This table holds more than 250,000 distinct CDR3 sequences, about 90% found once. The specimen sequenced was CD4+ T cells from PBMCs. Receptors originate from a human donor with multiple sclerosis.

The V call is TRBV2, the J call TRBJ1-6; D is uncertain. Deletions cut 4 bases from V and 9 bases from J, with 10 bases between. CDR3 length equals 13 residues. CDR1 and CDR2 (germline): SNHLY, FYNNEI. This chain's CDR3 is CASSVGIPSPLHF. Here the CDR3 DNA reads TGTGCCAGCAGTGTGGGGATACCTTCACCCCTCCACTTT.

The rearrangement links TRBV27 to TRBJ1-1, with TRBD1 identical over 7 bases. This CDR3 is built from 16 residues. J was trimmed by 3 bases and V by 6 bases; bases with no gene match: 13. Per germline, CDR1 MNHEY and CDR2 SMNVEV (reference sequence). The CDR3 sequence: CASRPNHRGGYTEAFF. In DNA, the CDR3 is TGTGCCAGCAGGCCTAACCACAGGGGAGGGTACACTGAAGCTTTCTTT.

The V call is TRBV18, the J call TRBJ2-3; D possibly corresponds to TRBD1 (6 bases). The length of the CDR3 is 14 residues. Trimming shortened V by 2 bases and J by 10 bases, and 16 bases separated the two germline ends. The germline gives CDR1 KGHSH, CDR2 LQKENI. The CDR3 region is CASSPGIDRNAQYF. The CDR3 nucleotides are TGTGCCAGCTCACCAGGTATTGACAGGAATGCGCAGTATTTT.

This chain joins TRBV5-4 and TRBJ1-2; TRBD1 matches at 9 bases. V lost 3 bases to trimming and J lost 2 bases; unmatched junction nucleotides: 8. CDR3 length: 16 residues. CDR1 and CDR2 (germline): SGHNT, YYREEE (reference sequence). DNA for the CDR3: TGTGCCAGCAGCTCCCTCCCGGGACAGGGAAACTATGGCTACACCTTC. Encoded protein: CASSSLPGQGNYGYTF.

CDR3 in amino acids: CASSFNYGLYQETQYF. The CDR3 coding sequence is TGTGCCAGCAGCTTTAACTACGGATTGTACCAAGAGACCCAGTACTTC. The rearrangement joins TRBV5-4 to TRBJ2-5; no clear D. Trimming took 2 bases from V and 0 from J, leaving 14 bases between them. The CDR3 runs to 16 residues. In germline, CDR1 is SGHNT, CDR2 YYREEE (reference sequence).

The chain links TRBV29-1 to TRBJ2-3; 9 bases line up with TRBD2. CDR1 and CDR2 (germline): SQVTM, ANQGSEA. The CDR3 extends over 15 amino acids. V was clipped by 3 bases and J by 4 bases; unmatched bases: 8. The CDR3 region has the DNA TGCAGCGTTGACTTAGGCGGGGGGGCATCAGATACGCAGTATTTT. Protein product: CSVDLGGGASDTQYF.